A selection of T cell receptor beta chains follows, all from one sample in a study of blood T cell repertoires in COVID-19. The method was immunoSEQ multiplex PCR; TCRdb's version includes in-frame clones alone and lacks a portion of them. The sample yields tens of thousands of clones, 75% to 90% seen once. Sequencing was done on a sample of peripheral blood. Receptors originate from a human donor in a cohort sampled during active COVID-19. Both conserved end residues are part of each CDR3. The D gene is left open where the match is weak. Expanded clones are given a class, and other clones once, few, many or no size at all.

clone size: .; D gene: .; V gene: TRBV19; J gene: TRBJ1-5; CDR3 DNA: TGTGCCAGTAGTTGGTCCTCTCCACAACAGAATCAGCCCCAGCATTTT; CDR3 protein: CASSWSSPQQNQPQHF
clone size: .; D gene: TRBD1; V gene: TRBV2; J gene: TRBJ1-6; CDR3 DNA: TGTGCCAGCAGATCCGGACAGGGACCCTATAATTCACCCCTCCACTTT; CDR3 protein: CASRSGQGPYNSPLHF
clone size: .; D gene: .; V gene: TRBV7-6; J gene: TRBJ1-1; CDR3 DNA: TGTGCCAGCAGCTTGTCGGGGGGCAACACTGAAGCTTTCTTT; CDR3 protein: CASSLSGGNTEAFF
clone size: .; D gene: .; V gene: TRBV6-2/TRBV6-3; J gene: TRBJ1-1; CDR3 DNA: TGTGCCAGCAGTTACTCGGGACAAATTGGTTTGAACACTGAAGCTTTCTTT; CDR3 protein: CASSYSGQIGLNTEAFF
clone size: .; D gene: .; V gene: TRBV7-8; J gene: TRBJ2-2; CDR3 DNA: TGTGCCAGCAGCCCAACCGGGAGCGGAGCGAACACCGGGGAGCTGTTTTTT; CDR3 protein: CASSPTGSGANTGELFF
clone size: .; D gene: TRBD2; V gene: TRBV7-9; J gene: TRBJ2-5; CDR3 DNA: TGTGCCAGCAGCTTGAGCGGGGGGGAAGGAGAGACCCAGTACTTC; CDR3 protein: CASSLSGGEGETQYF
clone size: .; D gene: .; V gene: TRBV5-5; J gene: TRBJ1-2; CDR3 DNA: TGTGCCAGCAGCTTGTATTCTTATGGCTACACCTTC; CDR3 protein: CASSLYSYGYTF
clone size: .; D gene: .; V gene: TRBV11-3; J gene: TRBJ2-2; CDR3 DNA: TGTGCCAGCAGCCCAGTAGGGGGGGCGAACACCGGGGAGCTGTTTTTT; CDR3 protein: CASSPVGGANTGELFF
clone size: .; D gene: TRBD2; V gene: TRBV4-1; J gene: TRBJ2-3; CDR3 DNA: TGCGCCAGCAGCCAAGATGGGACTAGCGGGGCCACAGATACGCAGTATTTT; CDR3 protein: CASSQDGTSGATDTQYF
clone size: .; D gene: .; V gene: TRBV12-3/TRBV12-4; J gene: TRBJ2-3; CDR3 DNA: TGTGCCAGCAGTTTGGGCAGCACAGATACGCAGTATTTT; CDR3 protein: CASSLGSTDTQYF
clone size: .; D gene: TRBD1; V gene: TRBV18; J gene: TRBJ2-7; CDR3 DNA: TGTGCCAGCTCACCACTCCCGACAGGGGAAGGAGCCTACGAGCAGTACTTC; CDR3 protein: CASSPLPTGEGAYEQYF
clone size: .; D gene: .; V gene: TRBV11-3; J gene: TRBJ2-2; CDR3 DNA: TGTGCCAGCAGCCGTCACGGGGGGCCAAGCGGGGAGCTGTTTTTT; CDR3 protein: CASSRHGGPSGELFF
clone size: few; D gene: TRBD1; V gene: TRBV10-1; J gene: TRBJ2-7; CDR3 DNA: TGCGCCAGCAGCGCGGACAGGGTACCCGAGCAGTACTTC; CDR3 protein: CASSADRVPEQYF
clone size: .; D gene: .; V gene: TRBV6-4; J gene: TRBJ1-2; CDR3 DNA: TGTGCCAGCAGTGCTTCAGGGTCAGGAGGCTACACCTTC; CDR3 protein: CASSASGSGGYTF
clone size: once; D gene: .; V gene: TRBV6-5; J gene: TRBJ1-4; CDR3 DNA: TGTGCCAGCAGGGTAGATACTAATGAAAAACTGTTTTTT; CDR3 protein: CASRVDTNEKLFF
clone size: once; D gene: .; V gene: TRBV10-1; J gene: TRBJ2-1; CDR3 DNA: TGCGCCAGCAGTGACCCGATCCTAAATGAGCAGTTCTTC; CDR3 protein: CASSDPILNEQFF
clone size: .; D gene: .; V gene: TRBV9; J gene: TRBJ1-2; CDR3 DNA: TGTGCCAGCAGCGTAGGGGTGGGCGTAACTAACTATGGCTACACCTTC; CDR3 protein: CASSVGVGVTNYGYTF
clone size: .; D gene: .; V gene: TRBV7-2; J gene: TRBJ1-5; CDR3 DNA: TGTGCCAGCAGCAGGGGGGGCGGTCAGCCCCAGCATTTT; CDR3 protein: CASSRGGGQPQHF
clone size: .; D gene: .; V gene: TRBV6-5; J gene: TRBJ2-7; CDR3 DNA: TGTGCCAGCAGTCCTTTCGACGCCGGGTCCTACGAGCAGTACTTC; CDR3 protein: CASSPFDAGSYEQYF
clone size: .; D gene: TRBD1; V gene: TRBV5-1; J gene: TRBJ2-7; CDR3 DNA: TGCGCCAGCAGCAACGGACAGGGGAGTGAGCAGTACTTC; CDR3 protein: CASSNGQGSEQYF
clone size: .; D gene: TRBD2; V gene: TRBV7-9; J gene: TRBJ2-7; CDR3 DNA: TGTGCCAGCAGCCAGGCGTTCCTAGCGGGGCATGGCGAGCAGTACTTC; CDR3 protein: CASSQAFLAGHGEQYF
clone size: .; D gene: TRBD1; V gene: TRBV19; J gene: TRBJ2-1; CDR3 DNA: TGTGCCAGTAGTCTTGACAGGGAACCCTACAATGAGCAGTTCTTC; CDR3 protein: CASSLDREPYNEQFF
clone size: once; D gene: .; V gene: TRBV4-3; J gene: TRBJ2-2; CDR3 DNA: TGCGCCAGCAGCCATCCTAATGGTGCCGGGGAGCTGTTTTTT; CDR3 protein: CASSHPNGAGELFF
clone size: few; D gene: TRBD1; V gene: TRBV7-2; J gene: TRBJ2-7; CDR3 DNA: TGTGCCAGCAGCGGGCAGGGGAGGGACAGGGATCCTTCCTACGAGCAGTACTTC; CDR3 protein: CASSGQGRDRDPSYEQYF
clone size: .; D gene: TRBD1; V gene: TRBV4-3; J gene: TRBJ2-7; CDR3 DNA: TGCGCCAGCAGCCAAGAAATGGTGGACAGGGGAACCCCGAATCTCAACGAGCAGTACTTC; CDR3 protein: CASSQEMVDRGTPNLNEQYF
clone size: once; D gene: .; V gene: TRBV21-1; J gene: TRBJ2-7; CDR3 DNA: TGTGCCAGCAGCAAACTCTTTAAGGTCGAGTATAGGACAGGGGGCGGCGAGCAGTACTTC; CDR3 protein: CASSKLFKVEYRTGGGEQYF
clone size: .; D gene: .; V gene: TRBV5-1; J gene: TRBJ2-7; CDR3 DNA: TGCGCCAGCAGCTTGTACAGCGGGTCGAACTCCTACGAGCAGTACTTC; CDR3 protein: CASSLYSGSNSYEQYF
clone size: .; D gene: .; V gene: TRBV2; J gene: TRBJ1-1; CDR3 DNA: TGTGCCAGCAGGGGAGACCGAAACACTGAAGCTTTCTTT; CDR3 protein: CASRGDRNTEAFF
clone size: .; D gene: TRBD1; V gene: TRBV2; J gene: TRBJ2-1; CDR3 DNA: TGTGCCAGCAGTGCCCACAGGGGGATCAATGAGCAGTTCTTC; CDR3 protein: CASSAHRGINEQFF
clone size: .; D gene: TRBD2; V gene: TRBV15; J gene: TRBJ2-7; CDR3 DNA: TGTGCCACCAGCAGACGGGGGGGCTACGAGCAGTACTTC; CDR3 protein: CATSRRGGYEQYF
clone size: .; D gene: .; V gene: TRBV19; J gene: TRBJ2-3; CDR3 DNA: TGTGCCAGTAGTATAGCGGGGGACCACGCGACGCAGTATTTT; CDR3 protein: CASSIAGDHATQYF
clone size: .; D gene: .; V gene: TRBV18; J gene: TRBJ2-5; CDR3 DNA: TGTGCCAGCTCACCCCCAACGGGACCGGGAGTATCGGGGACCCAGTACTTC; CDR3 protein: CASSPPTGPGVSGTQYF
clone size: .; D gene: TRBD2; V gene: TRBV25-1; J gene: TRBJ2-2; CDR3 DNA: TGTGCCAGCATGGCGGGACTAGCGGGGACCGGGGAGCTGTTTTTT; CDR3 protein: CASMAGLAGTGELFF
clone size: .; D gene: .; V gene: TRBV5-5; J gene: TRBJ1-2; CDR3 DNA: TGTGCCAGCAGCTTGAGTCAGGTTAACTATGGCTACACCTTC; CDR3 protein: CASSLSQVNYGYTF
clone size: .; D gene: .; V gene: TRBV5-1; J gene: TRBJ1-4; CDR3 DNA: TGCGCCAGCAGCTGGGCAGGACAGCGAGCTAATGAAAAACTGTTTTTT; CDR3 protein: CASSWAGQRANEKLFF
clone size: .; D gene: .; V gene: TRBV11-3; J gene: TRBJ2-2; CDR3 DNA: TGTGCCAGCAGCCCGACAGGAGGCACCGGGGAGCTGTTTTTT; CDR3 protein: CASSPTGGTGELFF
clone size: .; D gene: TRBD2; V gene: TRBV7-9; J gene: TRBJ2-5; CDR3 DNA: TGTGCCAGCAGCCCCCGGACTAGCGGGAACCAAGAGACCCAGTACTTC; CDR3 protein: CASSPRTSGNQETQYF
clone size: .; D gene: TRBD2; V gene: TRBV9; J gene: TRBJ2-2; CDR3 DNA: TGTGCCAGCAGTGGAACTAGCGCCCCGAACACCGGGGAGCTGTTTTTT; CDR3 protein: CASSGTSAPNTGELFF
clone size: .; D gene: TRBD2; V gene: TRBV4-3; J gene: TRBJ2-3; CDR3 DNA: TGCGCCAGCAGCGAAACTAGCGGTAGCACAGATACGCAGTATTTT; CDR3 protein: CASSETSGSTDTQYF
clone size: .; D gene: TRBD2; V gene: TRBV6-5; J gene: TRBJ2-2; CDR3 DNA: TGTGCCAGCACCGGGACTAGCGGGGGGGCCGGGGAGCTGTTTTTT; CDR3 protein: CASTGTSGGAGELFF
clone size: .; D gene: TRBD2; V gene: TRBV7-2; J gene: TRBJ2-3; CDR3 DNA: TGTGCCAGCAGCCGTACTAGCGGGGGGGCTGGAGATACGCAGTATTTT; CDR3 protein: CASSRTSGGAGDTQYF
clone size: .; D gene: .; V gene: TRBV24-1; J gene: TRBJ2-1; CDR3 DNA: TGTGCCACCAGTGACCCGGCGCAGGACTACAATGAGCAGTTCTTC; CDR3 protein: CATSDPAQDYNEQFF
clone size: .; D gene: TRBD2; V gene: TRBV5-8; J gene: TRBJ2-2; CDR3 DNA: TGTGCCAGCAGCTTAGGGACTAGCCCAACCGGGGAGCTGTTTTTT; CDR3 protein: CASSLGTSPTGELFF
clone size: .; D gene: .; V gene: TRBV5-1; J gene: TRBJ2-7; CDR3 DNA: TGCGCCAGCAGCTTGGGTCAGGGATCAGGCTACGAGCAGTACTTC; CDR3 protein: CASSLGQGSGYEQYF
clone size: .; D gene: TRBD2; V gene: TRBV7-6; J gene: TRBJ2-1; CDR3 DNA: TGTGCCAGCAGCTTAGGGGACTACGACAATGAGCAGTTCTTC; CDR3 protein: CASSLGDYDNEQFF
clone size: .; D gene: .; V gene: TRBV6-2/TRBV6-3; J gene: TRBJ2-5; CDR3 DNA: TGTGCCAGCAGTGAGCGCCGAAGGGAGACCCAGTACTTC; CDR3 protein: CASSERRRETQYF
clone size: once; D gene: .; V gene: TRBV2; J gene: TRBJ2-5; CDR3 DNA: TGTGCCAGCGGGAGTCTGGGTGAGACCCAGTACTTC; CDR3 protein: CASGSLGETQYF
clone size: .; D gene: TRBD2; V gene: TRBV5-6; J gene: TRBJ2-2; CDR3 DNA: TGTGCCAGCGGGCGGGGGGGCCCAAACGCGAACACCGGGGAGCTGTTTTTT; CDR3 protein: CASGRGGPNANTGELFF
clone size: medium-sized; D gene: .; V gene: TRBV7-9; J gene: TRBJ1-2; CDR3 DNA: TGTGCCAGCAGCTTAAACGGGATAGGGTATGGCTACACCTTC; CDR3 protein: CASSLNGIGYGYTF
clone size: .; D gene: .; V gene: TRBV15; J gene: TRBJ1-2; CDR3 DNA: TGTGCCACCAGCAGAGTGGGGGGGAATAACTATGGCTACACCTTC; CDR3 protein: CATSRVGGNNYGYTF
clone size: .; D gene: .; V gene: TRBV7-2; J gene: TRBJ2-3; CDR3 DNA: TGTGCCAGCAGCTTAGAGGCACGGGGAGCAGATACGCAGTATTTT; CDR3 protein: CASSLEARGADTQYF
clone size: .; D gene: .; V gene: TRBV28; J gene: TRBJ1-6; CDR3 DNA: TGTGCCAGCGGGCCCCCTTCACCCCTCCACTTT; CDR3 protein: CASGPPSPLHF
clone size: .; D gene: TRBD1; V gene: TRBV6-5; J gene: TRBJ2-7; CDR3 DNA: TGTGCCAGCATGAGGGACAGAACCTACGAGCAGTACTTC; CDR3 protein: CASMRDRTYEQYF
clone size: .; D gene: TRBD1; V gene: TRBV9; J gene: TRBJ2-5; CDR3 DNA: TGTGCCAGCAGCGTAGGTCCGGGACAGGGTAAAGAGACCCAGTACTTC; CDR3 protein: CASSVGPGQGKETQYF
clone size: .; D gene: TRBD1; V gene: TRBV19; J gene: TRBJ1-1; CDR3 DNA: TGTGCCAGTAGTTCCCGGACAGGCGACAGAACTGAAGCTTTCTTT; CDR3 protein: CASSSRTGDRTEAFF
clone size: few; D gene: .; V gene: TRBV7-8; J gene: TRBJ1-2; CDR3 DNA: TGTGCCAGCAGCTTACAGGGTCTGGGAAGCTATGGCTACACCTTC; CDR3 protein: CASSLQGLGSYGYTF
clone size: .; D gene: .; V gene: TRBV5-1; J gene: TRBJ1-1; CDR3 DNA: TGCGCCAGCAGCCCCCGTTCCAACACTGAAGCTTTCTTT; CDR3 protein: CASSPRSNTEAFF